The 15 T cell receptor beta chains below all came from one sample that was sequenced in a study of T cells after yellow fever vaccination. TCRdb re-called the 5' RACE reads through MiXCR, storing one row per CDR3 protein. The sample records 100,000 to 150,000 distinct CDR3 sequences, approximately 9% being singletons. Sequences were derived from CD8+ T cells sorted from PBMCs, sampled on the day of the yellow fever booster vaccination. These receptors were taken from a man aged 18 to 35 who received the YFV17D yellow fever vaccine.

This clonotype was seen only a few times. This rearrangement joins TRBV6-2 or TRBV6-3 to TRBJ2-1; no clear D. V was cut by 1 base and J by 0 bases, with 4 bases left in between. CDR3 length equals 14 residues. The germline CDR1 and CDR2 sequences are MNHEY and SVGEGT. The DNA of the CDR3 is TGTGCCAGCAGTTACTATAGCTCCTACAATGAGCAGTTCTTC. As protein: CASSYYSSYNEQFF.

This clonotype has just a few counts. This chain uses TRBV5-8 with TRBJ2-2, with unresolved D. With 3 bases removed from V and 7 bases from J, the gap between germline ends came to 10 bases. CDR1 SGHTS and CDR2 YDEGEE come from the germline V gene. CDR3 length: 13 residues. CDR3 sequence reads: CASSSDGGGELFF. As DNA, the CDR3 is TGTGCCAGCAGCTCGGACGGCGGCGGGGAGCTGTTTTTT.

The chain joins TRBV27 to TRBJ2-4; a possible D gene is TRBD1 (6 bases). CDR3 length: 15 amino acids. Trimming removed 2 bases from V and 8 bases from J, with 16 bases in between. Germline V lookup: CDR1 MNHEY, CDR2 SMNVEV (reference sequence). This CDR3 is CASSLTQTGRYIQYF. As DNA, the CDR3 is TGTGCCAGCAGTTTAACCCAGACAGGAAGATACATTCAGTACTTC.

The CDR3 sequence is CASRTLGTLPDTQYF. In DNA form, the CDR3 reads TGTGCCAGCAGGACACTCGGGACTCTCCCGGATACGCAGTATTTT. The chain has TRBV6-1 and TRBJ2-3; maybe TRBD2 (6 bases). The CDR3 extends over 15 amino acids. V dropped 6 bases and J dropped 6 bases, with 19 bases sitting between them. Germline V lookup: CDR1 MNHNS, CDR2 SASEGT.

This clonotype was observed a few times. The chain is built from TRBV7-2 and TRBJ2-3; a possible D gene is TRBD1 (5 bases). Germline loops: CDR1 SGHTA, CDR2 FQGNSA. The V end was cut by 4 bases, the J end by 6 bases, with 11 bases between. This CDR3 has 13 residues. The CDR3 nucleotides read TGTGCCAGCAGCTCAGACAGTTCCGATACGCAGTATTTT. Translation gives CASSSDSSDTQYF.

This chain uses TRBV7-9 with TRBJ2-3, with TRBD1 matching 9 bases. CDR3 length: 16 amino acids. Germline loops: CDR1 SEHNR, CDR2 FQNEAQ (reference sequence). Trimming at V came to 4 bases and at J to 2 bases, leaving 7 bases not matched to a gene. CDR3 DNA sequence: TGTGCCAGCAGCTCCCGGACAGGGGTATTCACAGATACGCAGTATTTT. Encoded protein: CASSSRTGVFTDTQYF.

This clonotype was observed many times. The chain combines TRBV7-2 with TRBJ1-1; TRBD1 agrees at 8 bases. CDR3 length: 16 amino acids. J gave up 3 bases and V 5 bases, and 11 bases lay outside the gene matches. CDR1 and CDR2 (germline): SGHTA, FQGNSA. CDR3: CASSLDRVMIDTEAFF. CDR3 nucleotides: TGTGCCAGCAGCCTGGACAGGGTTATGATAGACACTGAAGCTTTCTTT.

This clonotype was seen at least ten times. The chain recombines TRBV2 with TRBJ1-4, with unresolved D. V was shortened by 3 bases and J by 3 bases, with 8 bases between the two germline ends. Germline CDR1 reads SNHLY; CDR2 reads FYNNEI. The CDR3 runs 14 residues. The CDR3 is CASSDVGSNEKLFF. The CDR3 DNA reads TGTGCCAGCAGTGACGTGGGTTCTAATGAAAAACTGTTTTTT.

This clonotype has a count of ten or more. The CDR3, as DNA: TGTGCCATCAGTGGGGGGACGGAGATCTACGAGCAGTACTTC. This translates into CAISGGTEIYEQYF. The V call is TRBV10-3, the J call TRBJ2-7, with D perhaps being TRBD1 or TRBD2 (5 bases each). This CDR3 has 14 amino acids. V gave up 4 bases and J gave up 3 bases, with 13 bases separating them. Germline V CDR1 and CDR2: ENHRY, SYGVKD.

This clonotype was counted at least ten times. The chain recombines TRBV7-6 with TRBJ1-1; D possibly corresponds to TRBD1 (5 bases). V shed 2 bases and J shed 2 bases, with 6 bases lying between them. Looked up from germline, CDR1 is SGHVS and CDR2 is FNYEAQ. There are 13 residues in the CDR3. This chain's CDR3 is CASSLQGNTEAFF. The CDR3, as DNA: TGTGCCAGCAGCTTACAGGGAAACACTGAAGCTTTCTTT.

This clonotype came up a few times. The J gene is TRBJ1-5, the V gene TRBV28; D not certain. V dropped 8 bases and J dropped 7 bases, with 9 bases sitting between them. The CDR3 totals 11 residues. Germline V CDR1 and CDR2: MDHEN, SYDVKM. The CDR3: CASSPAQPQHF. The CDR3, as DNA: TGTGCCAGCTCTCCCGCCCAGCCCCAGCATTTT.

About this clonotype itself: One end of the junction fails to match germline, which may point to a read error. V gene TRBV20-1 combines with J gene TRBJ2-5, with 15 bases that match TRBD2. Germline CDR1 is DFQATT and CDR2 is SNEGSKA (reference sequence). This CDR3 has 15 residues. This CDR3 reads CSARTSGGVQETQCF. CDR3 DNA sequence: TGCAGTGCAAGGACTAGCGGGGGGGTTCAAGAGACCCAGTGCTTC.

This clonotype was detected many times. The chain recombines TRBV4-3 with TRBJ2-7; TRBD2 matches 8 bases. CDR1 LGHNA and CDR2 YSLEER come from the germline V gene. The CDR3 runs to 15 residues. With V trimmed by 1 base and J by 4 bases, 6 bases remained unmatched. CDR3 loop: CASSQVVAGLYEQYF. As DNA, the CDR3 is TGCGCCAGCAGCCAAGTTGTAGCGGGACTTTACGAGCAGTACTTC.

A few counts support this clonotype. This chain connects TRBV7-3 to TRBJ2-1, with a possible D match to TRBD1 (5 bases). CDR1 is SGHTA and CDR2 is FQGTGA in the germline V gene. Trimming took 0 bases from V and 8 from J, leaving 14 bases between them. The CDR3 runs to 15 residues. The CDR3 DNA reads TGTGCCAGCAGCTTAACAGGGGTCCGCCCGGATGAGCAGTTCTTC. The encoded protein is CASSLTGVRPDEQFF.

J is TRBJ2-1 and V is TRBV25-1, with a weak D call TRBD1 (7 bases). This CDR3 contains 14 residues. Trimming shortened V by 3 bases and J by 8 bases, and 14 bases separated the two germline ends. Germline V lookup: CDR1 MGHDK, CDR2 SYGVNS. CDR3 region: CASSDQGGGDEQFF. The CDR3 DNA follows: TGTGCCAGCAGTGACCAAGGAGGGGGCGATGAGCAGTTCTTC.